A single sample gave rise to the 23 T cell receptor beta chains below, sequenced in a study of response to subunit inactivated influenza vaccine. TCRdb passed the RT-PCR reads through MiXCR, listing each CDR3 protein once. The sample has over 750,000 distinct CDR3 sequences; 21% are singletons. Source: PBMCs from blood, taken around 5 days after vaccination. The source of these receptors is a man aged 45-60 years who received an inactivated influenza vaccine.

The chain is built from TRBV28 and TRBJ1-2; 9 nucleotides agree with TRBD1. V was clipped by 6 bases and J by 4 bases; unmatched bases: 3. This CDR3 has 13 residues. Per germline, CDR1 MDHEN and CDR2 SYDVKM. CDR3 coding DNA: TGTGCCAGCAGGTCACAGGGGGCCTATGGCTACACCTTC. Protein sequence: CASRSQGAYGYTF.

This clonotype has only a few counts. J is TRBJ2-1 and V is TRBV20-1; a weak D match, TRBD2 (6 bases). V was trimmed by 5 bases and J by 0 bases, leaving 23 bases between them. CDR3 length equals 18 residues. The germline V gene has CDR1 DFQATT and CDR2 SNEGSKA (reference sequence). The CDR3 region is CSALTSAGRPLSYNEQFF. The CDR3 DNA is TGCAGTGCTCTCACGTCTGCGGGGAGGCCCCTCTCCTACAATGAGCAGTTCTTC.

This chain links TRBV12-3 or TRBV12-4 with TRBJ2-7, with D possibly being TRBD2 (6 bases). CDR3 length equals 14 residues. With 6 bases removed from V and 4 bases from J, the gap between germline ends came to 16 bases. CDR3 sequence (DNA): TGTGCCAGCAGGCTCGGAGGGAGGCATTACGAGCAGTACTTC. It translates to CASRLGGRHYEQYF.

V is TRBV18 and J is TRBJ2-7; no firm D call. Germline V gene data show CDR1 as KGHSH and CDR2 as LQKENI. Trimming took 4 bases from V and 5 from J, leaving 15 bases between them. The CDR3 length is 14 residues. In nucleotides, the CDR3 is TGTGCCAGCTCACTACAGTCCCCTGGGGACGAGCAGTACTTC. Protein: CASSLQSPGDEQYF.

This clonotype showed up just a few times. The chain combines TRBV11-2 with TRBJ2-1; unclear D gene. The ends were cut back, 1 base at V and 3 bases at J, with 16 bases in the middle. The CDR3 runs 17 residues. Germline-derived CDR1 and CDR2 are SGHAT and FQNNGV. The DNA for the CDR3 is TGTGCCAGCAGCTTAGGCACCATAAGAGGTGTCTACAATGAGCAGTTCTTC. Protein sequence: CASSLGTIRGVYNEQFF.

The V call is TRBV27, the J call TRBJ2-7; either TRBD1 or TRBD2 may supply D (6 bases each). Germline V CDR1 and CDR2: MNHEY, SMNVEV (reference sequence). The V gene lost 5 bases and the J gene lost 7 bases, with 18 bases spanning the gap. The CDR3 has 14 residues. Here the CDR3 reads CASSTIRGQEEQYF. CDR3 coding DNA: TGTGCCAGCAGTACAATTCGGGGGCAGGAGGAGCAGTACTTC.

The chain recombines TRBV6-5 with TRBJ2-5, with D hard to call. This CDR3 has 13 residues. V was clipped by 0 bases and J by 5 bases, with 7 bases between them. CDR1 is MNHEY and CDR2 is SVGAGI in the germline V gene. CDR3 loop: CASSYSRIETQYF. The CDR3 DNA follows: TGTGCCAGCAGTTACTCGCGAATTGAGACCCAGTACTTC.

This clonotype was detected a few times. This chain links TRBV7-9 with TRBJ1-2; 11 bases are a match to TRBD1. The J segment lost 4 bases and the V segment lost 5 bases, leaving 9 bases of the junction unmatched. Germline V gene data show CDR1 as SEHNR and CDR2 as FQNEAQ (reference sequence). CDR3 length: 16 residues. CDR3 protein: CASSPGQGARGYGYTF. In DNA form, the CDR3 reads TGTGCCAGCAGCCCTGGACAGGGGGCGCGGGGCTATGGCTACACCTTC.

This CDR3 reads CASSPPMMATDTQYF. The CDR3, as DNA: TGTGCCAGCAGTCCCCCCATGATGGCCACAGATACGCAGTATTTT. V is TRBV12-3 or TRBV12-4 and J is TRBJ2-3; no reliable D call. Trimming removed 5 bases from V and 2 bases from J, with 14 bases in between. This CDR3 comprises 15 residues.

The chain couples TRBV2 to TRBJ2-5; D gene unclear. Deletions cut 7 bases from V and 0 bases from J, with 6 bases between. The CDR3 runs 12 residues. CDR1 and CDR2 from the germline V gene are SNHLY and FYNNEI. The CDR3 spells CASTANQETQYF. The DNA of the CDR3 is TGTGCCAGCACTGCCAACCAAGAGACCCAGTACTTC.

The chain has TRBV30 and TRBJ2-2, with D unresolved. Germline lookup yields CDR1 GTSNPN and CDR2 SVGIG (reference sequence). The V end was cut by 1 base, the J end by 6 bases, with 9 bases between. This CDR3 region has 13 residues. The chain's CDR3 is CAWSAVVSGELFF. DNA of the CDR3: TGTGCCTGGAGTGCAGTAGTTTCCGGGGAGCTGTTTTTT.

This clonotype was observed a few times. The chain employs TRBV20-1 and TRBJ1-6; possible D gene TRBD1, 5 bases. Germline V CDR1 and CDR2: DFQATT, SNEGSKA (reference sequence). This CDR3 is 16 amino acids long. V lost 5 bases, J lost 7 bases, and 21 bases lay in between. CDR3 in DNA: TGCAGTGCTCCGGGACGTATAACCTGGGGGAATTCACCCCTCCACTTT. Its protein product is CSAPGRITWGNSPLHF.

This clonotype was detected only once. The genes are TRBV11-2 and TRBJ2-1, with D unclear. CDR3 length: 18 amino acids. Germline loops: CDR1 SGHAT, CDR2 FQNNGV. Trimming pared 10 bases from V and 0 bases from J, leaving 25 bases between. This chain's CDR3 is CATRYHEADSFSYNEQFF. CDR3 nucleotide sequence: TGTGCCACCAGGTATCATGAGGCGGATTCATTCTCCTACAATGAGCAGTTCTTC.

The CDR3, as DNA: TGTGCCAGCTCACCACCGGGTTTCCGGGCCTACGAGCAGTACTTC. It translates to CASSPPGFRAYEQYF. This sequence joins TRBV18 and TRBJ2-7, with D unclear. Germline V gene data show CDR1 as KGHSH and CDR2 as LQKENI. The CDR3 is 15 amino acids. Trimming took off 0 bases at V and 2 bases at J, with 11 bases between the two ends. The whole variable domain, remainder taken from reference TRBV18 and TRBJ2-7, is NAGVMQNPRHLVRRRGQEARLRCSPMKGHSHVYWYRQLPEEGLKFMVYLQKENIIDESGMPKERFSAEFPKEGPSILRIQQVVRGDSAAYFCASSPPGFRAYEQYFGPGTRLTVT.

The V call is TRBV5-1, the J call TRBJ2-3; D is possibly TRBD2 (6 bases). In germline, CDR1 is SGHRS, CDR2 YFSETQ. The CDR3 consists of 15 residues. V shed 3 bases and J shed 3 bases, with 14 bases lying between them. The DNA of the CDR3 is TGCGCCAGCAGCTCGGGACTTCGCGAAACAGATACGCAGTATTTT. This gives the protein CASSSGLRETDTQYF.

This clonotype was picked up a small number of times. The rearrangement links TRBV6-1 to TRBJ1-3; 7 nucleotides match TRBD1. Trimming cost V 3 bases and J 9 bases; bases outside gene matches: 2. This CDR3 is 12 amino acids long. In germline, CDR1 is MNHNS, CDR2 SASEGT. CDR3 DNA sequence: TGTGCCAGCAGTGACCGGACAGGCACCATATATTTT. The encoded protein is CASSDRTGTIYF.

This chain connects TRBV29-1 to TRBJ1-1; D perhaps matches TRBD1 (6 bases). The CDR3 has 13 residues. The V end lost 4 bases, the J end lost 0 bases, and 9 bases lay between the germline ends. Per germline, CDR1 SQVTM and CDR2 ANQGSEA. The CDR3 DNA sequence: TGCAGCGTTGTAAGGGGGATGAACACTGAAGCTTTCTTT. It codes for CSVVRGMNTEAFF.

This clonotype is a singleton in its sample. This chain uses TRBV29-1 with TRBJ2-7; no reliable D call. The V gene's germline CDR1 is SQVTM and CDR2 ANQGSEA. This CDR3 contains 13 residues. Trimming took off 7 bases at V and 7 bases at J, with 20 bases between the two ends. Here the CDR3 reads CSAKTSRTLEQYF. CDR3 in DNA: TGCAGCGCCAAGACAAGCCGAACACTAGAGCAGTACTTC.

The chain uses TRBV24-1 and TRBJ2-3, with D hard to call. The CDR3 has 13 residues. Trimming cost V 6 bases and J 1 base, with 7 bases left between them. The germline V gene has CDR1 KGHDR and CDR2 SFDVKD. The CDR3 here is CATSRAGTDTQYF. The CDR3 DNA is TGTGCCACCAGTCGGGCGGGCACAGATACGCAGTATTTT.

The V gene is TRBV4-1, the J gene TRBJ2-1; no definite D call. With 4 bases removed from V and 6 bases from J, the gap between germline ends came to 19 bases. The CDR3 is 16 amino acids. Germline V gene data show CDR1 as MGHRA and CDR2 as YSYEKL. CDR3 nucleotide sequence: TGCGCCAGCAGCCTTCCCCCTCCGATTGTGAGCAATGAGCAGTTCTTC. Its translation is CASSLPPPIVSNEQFF.

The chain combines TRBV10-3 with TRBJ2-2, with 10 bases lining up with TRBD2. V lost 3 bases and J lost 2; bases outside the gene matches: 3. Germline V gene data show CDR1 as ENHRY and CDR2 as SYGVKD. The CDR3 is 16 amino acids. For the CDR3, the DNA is TGTGCCATCAGTGACATAGCGGGGGGAAACACCGGGGAGCTGTTTTTT. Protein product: CAISDIAGGNTGELFF.

DNA of the CDR3: TGTGCCAGCACTCCGCAGGGGCCCAACGTCCTGACTTTC. This gives the protein CASTPQGPNVLTF. The V call is TRBV2, the J call TRBJ2-6; D might be TRBD1 (6 bases). CDR1 and CDR2 (germline): SNHLY, FYNNEI. Trimming removed 7 bases at V and 8 bases at J, with 12 bases between. The CDR3 runs 13 residues. Filled out from reference TRBV2 and TRBJ2-6, the complete variable domain reads EPEVTQTPSHQVTQMGQEVILRCVPISNHLYFYWYRQILGQKVEFLVSFYNNEISEKSEIFDDQFSVERPDGSNFTLKIRSTKLEDSAMYFCASTPQGPNVLTFGAGSRLTVL.

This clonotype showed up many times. CDR3 nucleotide sequence: TGCAGCGTTGAGGTATACGCGGGAGTACGGGGGGATGAGCAGTTCTTC. Residues: CSVEVYAGVRGDEQFF. The rearrangement links TRBV29-1 to TRBJ2-1; the match to TRBD2 covers 7 bases. The CDR3 runs to 16 residues. CDR1 SQVTM and CDR2 ANQGSEA come from the germline V gene. After removal of 3 bases from V and 8 bases from J, the junction contained 16 bases not matched to a gene.